Given below is one TCR beta chain in context. Per the original methods: Nucleated cell number was recorded as an estimate derived from reference gene primer amplification. Data came from immunoSEQ multiplex PCR; TCRdb stores just in-frame clones and leaves some out. That table furnishes V, J and clone size, whereas the DNA furnished D and trimming. The table has about 64,000 clones, approximately 82% seen once. The data were taken from a study of blood T cell repertoires in COVID-19. For the study at large: Whether acute or convalescent, the COVID-19 samples came from the United States, Italy and Spain. PBMCs, B-cell-depleted T cells, or T cells provided the cDNA or gDNA that made up the material.

The CDR3 has 11 residues. Germline assignment: CDR1 SQVTM and CDR2 ANQGSEA. V gave up 5 bases and J gave up 9 bases, with 11 bases separating them. The sequence was collected from a man older than 75 with acute or convalescent COVID-19. Material for sequencing was peripheral blood. The J gene is TRBJ2-1, the V gene TRBV29-1, with a possible D match to TRBD1 (5 bases). The DNA of the CDR3 is TGCAGCGTTTCGATAAGGGGTGAGCAGTTCTTC. The encoded protein is CSVSIRGEQFF.